One and the same sample provided the 10 T cell receptor beta chains below, sequenced in a study of T-cell memory formation after mild COVID-19. TCRdb processed the 5' RACE reads anew with MiXCR; each CDR3 protein has one entry. In the table there are some 290,000 distinct CDR3 sequences, about 16% of which are singletons. The sample was PBMCs or a T cell subset sorted from them (not recorded which). These receptors all stem from a man between 18 and 29 years old who had mild COVID-19 (a few samples of this study predate the infection). Cell type and time point are not known.

This clonotype came up many times. The chain carries TRBV4-3 and TRBJ1-2, with 7 bases identical to TRBD1. Germline lookup yields CDR1 LGHNA and CDR2 YSLEER. Trimming at V came to 4 bases and at J to 4 bases, leaving 6 bases not matched to a gene. This CDR3 contains 14 residues. The CDR3 here is CASSRDRDFYGYTF. CDR3 sequence (DNA): TGCGCCAGCAGCCGAGACAGGGATTTCTATGGCTACACCTTC.

The rearrangement uses TRBV6-5 and TRBJ1-1, with a possible D match to TRBD1 (5 bases). The germline CDR1 and CDR2 sequences are MNHEY and SVGAGI. The ends were cut back, 6 bases at V and 2 bases at J, with 10 bases in the middle. The CDR3 has 13 residues. CDR3 in amino acids: CASSYDSNTEAFF. The CDR3 nucleotides read TGTGCCAGCAGCTACGACAGCAACACTGAAGCTTTCTTT.

This sequence joins TRBV15 and TRBJ2-5; D possibly corresponds to TRBD1 (6 bases). Germline V lookup: CDR1 LNHNV, CDR2 YYDKDF (reference sequence). This CDR3 region has 14 residues. The ends were cut back, 3 bases at V and 5 bases at J, with 13 bases in the middle. As DNA, the CDR3 is TGTGCCACCAGCAGGGGGGCGGACAGTGAGACCCAGTACTTC. The encoded protein is CATSRGADSETQYF.

V gene TRBV4-1 combines with J gene TRBJ1-1; D may be TRBD1 (5 bases). Germline V lookup: CDR1 MGHRA, CDR2 YSYEKL. The ends were cut back, 3 bases at V and 1 base at J, with 12 bases in the middle. This CDR3 spans 15 amino acids. This CDR3 reads CASSHFPGTNTEAFF. The CDR3 nucleotides are TGCGCCAGCAGCCATTTTCCGGGGACGAACACTGAAGCTTTCTTT.

The V gene is TRBV5-1, the J gene TRBJ1-2, with TRBD1 identical over 7 bases. Germline V gives CDR1 SGHRS, CDR2 YFSETQ. The ends lost 6 bases at V and 6 bases at J; junction bases unmatched: 17. The CDR3 is made up of 16 amino acids. The CDR3 reads CASKDRVSRQPHGYTF. The CDR3 nucleotides read TGCGCCAGCAAAGACAGGGTTTCACGCCAACCCCATGGCTACACCTTC.

V and J are TRBV6-5 and TRBJ1-2, with D uncertain. Germline assignment: CDR1 MNHEY and CDR2 SVGAGI. The V and J ends lost 0 bases and 5 bases respectively, with 7 bases between them. The CDR3 consists of 13 residues. The CDR3 coding sequence is TGTGCCAGCAGTTACTCGCTGGGGTATGGCTACACCTTC. Residues: CASSYSLGYGYTF.

This clonotype has more than one count but fewer than ten. The gene calls are TRBV7-3 and TRBJ2-3; D assignment may be TRBD1 or TRBD2 (6 bases each). The germline V and J ends were trimmed by 2 bases and 0 bases, with 9 bases remaining between them. The germline gives CDR1 SGHTA, CDR2 FQGTGA. The CDR3 has 15 amino acids. CDR3 DNA sequence: TGTGCCAGCAGCTTAGGGGGGCCTAGCACAGATACGCAGTATTTT. Protein: CASSLGGPSTDTQYF. The full variable domain, rest sourced from reference TRBV7-3 and TRBJ2-3, is GAGVSQTPSNKVTEKGKYVELRCDPISGHTALYWYRQSLGQGPEFLIYFQGTGAADDSGLPNDRFFAVRPEGSVSTLKIQRTERGDSAVYLCASSLGGPSTDTQYFGPGTRLTVL.

This clonotype was counted ten times or more. The V call is TRBV2, the J call TRBJ1-1; D is unresolved. The V gene lost 8 bases and the J gene lost 1 base, with 11 bases spanning the gap. This CDR3 is built from 13 residues. Germline loops: CDR1 SNHLY, CDR2 FYNNEI. CDR3 residues: CASEKRGNTEAFF. The CDR3 DNA reads TGTGCCAGCGAAAAGCGGGGGAACACTGAAGCTTTCTTT.

The gene calls are TRBV18 and TRBJ1-2; 7 positions match TRBD1. The germline gives CDR1 KGHSH, CDR2 LQKENI. V shed 3 bases, J shed 5 bases, and the junction held 6 bases outside the gene matches. The CDR3 runs to 14 residues. CDR3 in DNA: TGTGCCAGCTCACCGTCGACAGGGATGTATGGCTACACCTTC. It codes for CASSPSTGMYGYTF.

The chain employs TRBV20-1 and TRBJ2-3; D is ambiguous. The CDR3 covers 14 residues. The germline V and J ends were trimmed by 3 bases and 5 bases, with 15 bases remaining between them. The germline V gene has CDR1 DFQATT and CDR2 SNEGSKA (reference sequence). The CDR3 region is CSASRPDGGDTQYF. The CDR3 DNA reads TGCAGTGCTAGCCGTCCTGATGGTGGAGATACGCAGTATTTT.